This T cell receptor beta chain was obtained from a study of blood T cells in healthy people across ages. Overall study results and limits: Estimates of diversity drawn from one million T cells were considered underestimates. TCR beta diversity correlated strongly with naive T cell percentage.

The second PCR ran about 6 to 11 cycles with a sample-barcoded 5' primer and J-beta primers. Each CDR3 protein is one row after TCRdb ran MiXCR on the 5' RACE reads. There are 600,000 to 650,000 distinct CDR3 sequences in the sample; around three fifths occur only once, and 30% to 40% lies in the top ten. This clonotype was found a few times. Its antigen is as yet unknown. Germline V gene data show CDR1 as DFQATT and CDR2 as SNEGSKA (reference sequence). The CDR3 sequence is 15 residues long. Losses at the gene ends were 6 bases for V and 4 bases for J; bases not matched to a gene: 9. Sequencing was carried out using blood. This chain connects TRBV20-1 to TRBJ2-3, with TRBD2 matching over 11 bases. The receptor was isolated from a man in his sixties in good health. Written as DNA, the CDR3 is TGCAGTGCCCCCCTGACTAGCGGGGTCGCAGATACGCAGTATTTT. Encoded protein: CSAPLTSGVADTQYF.